This T cell receptor beta chain was recovered during a study of beta chain features in type 1 diabetes. Study conclusions and caveats: At VDJ recombination sites, type 1 diabetes patients had fewer insertions and more deleted nucleotides. The question left open here concerned HLA type influencing TCRB rearrangement. TCRB CDR3s were moderately but significantly shorter in Type 1 diabetes patients in all four CD4+ subsets.

The study reverse transcribed the entire isolated RNA, so it sequenced expressed TCRB transcripts. Read counts averaged approximately 3.5 million for samples of naive, central memory and regulatory T cells. Only in-frame clones appear in the TCRdb table, and some are missing; sequencing was by immunoSEQ multiplex PCR. The sample lists about 740,000 clones; around 15% were seen once. J was trimmed by 14 bases and V by 0 bases; bases with no gene match: 7. This CDR3 comprises 14 residues. Germline V lookup: CDR1 SGHRS, CDR2 YFSETQ. Central memory, naive, regulatory and stem cell-like memory CD4+ cells were sorted by CD45RO/CCR7/CD25/CD127/CD95/CD27. In the case of this clone: Antigen specificity is unknown.

Material: naive CD4+ T cells from blood. The clonotype originates from a man aged 18 to 30 with type 1 diabetes. The chain links TRBV5-1 to TRBJ2-1, with 11 bases identical to TRBD2. CDR3 region: CASSLESSGGRKFF. CDR3 bases: TGCGCCAGCAGCTTGGAGTCTAGCGGGGGGCGCAAGTTCTTC.